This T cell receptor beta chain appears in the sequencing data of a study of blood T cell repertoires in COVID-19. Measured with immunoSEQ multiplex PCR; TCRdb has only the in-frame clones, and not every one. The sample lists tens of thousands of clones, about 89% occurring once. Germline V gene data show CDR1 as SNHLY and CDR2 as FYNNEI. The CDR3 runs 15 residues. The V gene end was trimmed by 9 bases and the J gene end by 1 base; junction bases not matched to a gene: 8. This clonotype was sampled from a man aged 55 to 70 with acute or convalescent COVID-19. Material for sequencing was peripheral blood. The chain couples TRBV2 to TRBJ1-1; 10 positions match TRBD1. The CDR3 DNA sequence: TGTGCCAGTTCGGGACAGGGGACCCCGAACACTGAAGCTTTCTTT. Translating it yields CASSGQGTPNTEAFF.